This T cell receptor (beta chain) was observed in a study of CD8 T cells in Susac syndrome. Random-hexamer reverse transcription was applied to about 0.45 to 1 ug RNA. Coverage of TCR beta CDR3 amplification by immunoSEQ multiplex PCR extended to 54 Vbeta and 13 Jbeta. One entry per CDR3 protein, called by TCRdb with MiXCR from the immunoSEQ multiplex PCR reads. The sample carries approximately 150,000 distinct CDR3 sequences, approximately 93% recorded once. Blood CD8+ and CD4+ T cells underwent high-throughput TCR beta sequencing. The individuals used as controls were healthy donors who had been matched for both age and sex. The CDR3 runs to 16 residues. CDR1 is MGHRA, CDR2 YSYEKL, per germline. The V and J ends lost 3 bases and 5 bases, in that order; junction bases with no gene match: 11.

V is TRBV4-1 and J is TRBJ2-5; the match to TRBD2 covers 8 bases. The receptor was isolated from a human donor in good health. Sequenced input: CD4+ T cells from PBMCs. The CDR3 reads CASSHGTSGIGETQYF. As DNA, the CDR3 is TGCGCCAGCAGCCACGGCACTAGCGGCATTGGGGAGACCCAGTACTTC.